This entry describes one T cell receptor (beta chain). This sample stems from a study of blood T cell repertoires in COVID-19. V gave up 4 bases and J gave up 7 bases; unmatched junction bases: 8. Germline CDR1 reads MDHEN; CDR2 reads SYDVKM. CDR3 length equals 15 residues. As processed by the authors: Amplified reference gene primers provided the basis for estimating nucleated cell counts. Some clones are missing from TCRdb's copy, which holds only in-frame ones; the method was immunoSEQ multiplex PCR. V, J and clone size were drawn from that table, and D and trimming were deduced from the DNA. The sample has 200,000 to 250,000 clones; 92% are singletons.

Material for sequencing was peripheral blood. This TCR was recovered from a young man with acute or convalescent COVID-19. This chain uses TRBV28 with TRBJ1-5, with 9 bases fitting TRBD1. CDR3 residues: CASSSRTGVGQPQHF. CDR3 sequence (DNA): TGTGCCAGCAGTTCCCGGACAGGGGTTGGCCAGCCCCAGCATTTT.